This TCR beta chain was sequenced for a study of PD-1 blockade in classical Hodgkin lymphoma (dated by TCRdb to the early 2020s). At the level of the whole study: Nivolumab dosing was 3 mg/kg intravenously every 2 weeks, continuing until either disease progression or unacceptable toxicity. The study used TCR beta sequencing and CyTOF to define a peripheral blood immune signature of response to PD-1 blockade in classical Hodgkin lymphoma.

The germline V gene yields SGHTS for CDR1 and YDEGEE for CDR2. Including the terminal cysteine and phenylalanine, the CDR3 comprises 13 residues. The DNA shown is the 39-base CDR3, in frame from base 1. The V and J ends are trimmed by 3 bases and 3 bases, leaving 10 bases between them. This clone was observed once. This receptor's antigen is unknown. No base quality information exists; no much larger clone differs at one position. The sample's time point label is to be understood as: cycle 2 day 1 (C2D1) of nivolumab. Relapse after autologous stem cell transplantation had occurred in all trial patients, and cohorts A, B and C were distinguished by prior brentuximab vedotin exposure. A total of over 50 patients with relapsed/refractory classical Hodgkin lymphoma made up the trial cohort, and each patient's best overall response was complete response, partial response or progressive disease. Trial patients were treated with single-agent nivolumab in the multi-cohort phase II CheckMate 205 trial. An independent review committee assessed best overall response by applying the 2007 International Working Group response criteria. Trial PBMCs were obtained immediately prior to nivolumab initiation (C1D1) and on therapy at cycle 2 day 1 and cycle 4 day 1. Peripheral blood was collected in 8 mL Vacutainer Cell Preparation Tubes, from which PBMCs were isolated by centrifugation and then cryopreserved.

The Qiagen DNeasy kit was used to extract genomic DNA from unsorted PBMCs and from the negatively selected CD4+ and CD8+ fractions. Using primers that anneal to V and J segments, immunoSEQ multiplex PCR amplified the TCR beta CDR3 regions. Amplification bias was minimized using a synthetic immune receptor repertoire, and residual bias was removed computationally after sequencing. Concerning the study's data processing: Custom Python scripts were used to quantify repertoire diversity as the Shannon entropy index. Unsorted, CD4+ and CD8+ repertoires were analyzed separately, except for combined analyses in which CD4+ and CD8+ sequences were merged in silico. A clone was considered expanded if an increase in frequency of at least 2-fold after treatment relative to C1D1 was found, and a pseudocount of 0.5 was applied to clones undetected at baseline. Clones with 0 or 1 copy at C1D1 were classified as singleton clones, and clones with 2 or more copies were classified as non-singleton clones. Clones expanded in unsorted samples were assigned a CD4+, CD8+ or unknown annotation through matching of protein sequences in sorted samples from the same patient. Wilcoxon tests on paired samples were used to test changes in diversity from C1D1 to C4D1. The clones in this table, taken by TCRdb from immuneACCESS, are in-frame only. Not every clone is retained; where verified, under half of the shortfall comes from an unresolved V gene, and the cause of the rest is unknown. That table gives V, J and clone size, and the DNA gave D and trimming. The sample profile shows 22,000 or so clones; about 80% of them were found once. In total, the top ten clones hold about 39% of the sample.

What the authors observed across the whole study: A significant rise by C4D1 was seen in CD4+ but not CD8+ TCR diversity (p=0.0027 vs p=0.16), with the rise being most apparent in complete responders (p=0.02). Lower diversity was seen in patients whose nivolumab began less than 1 year after ASCT, and these patients were left out of later analyses so that immune reconstitution would not confound the results. The study covered only a single clinical trial cohort, and the causes of the repertoire differences, possibly disease activity or prior therapy, were still not defined. Baseline TCR diversity was reported to be lower in newly diagnosed patients than in healthy donors and to be lower still in relapsed/refractory patients. Among trial patients, those achieving complete response had baseline diversity similar to that of newly diagnosed patients, while diversity was significantly lower in partial responders and progressors.

Here the sequenced sample was peripheral blood mononuclear cells (PBMCs), taken before the second cycle of nivolumab. The rearrangement joined TRBV5-8 to TRBJ2-7, with the D gene uncertain. The receptor was isolated from a human donor with classical Hodgkin lymphoma. The CDR3 protein: CASSYDASYEQYF. The sequence in DNA is TGTGCCAGCAGCTATGACGCCAGCTACGAGCAGTACTTC.